This is a list of T cell receptor beta chains from one sample in a study of CD8+CD57+ T cells in acquired aplastic anemia. TCRdb itself ran the reads through MiXCR, one entry per CDR3 protein. The profile shows 100,000 to 130,000 distinct CDR3 sequences, approximately 49% of them singletons. Material for sequencing was sorted CD4+, CD8+, or CD8+CD57+ T cells (not recorded which) from PBMCs. These receptors were collected from a human donor in good health, serving as a control. CDR3s include the opening cysteine and the closing phenylalanine or tryptophan. The D gene is left open where the match is weak. Clone size is given for some rows only: seen once, a few or many times, or a class if the clone is expanded.

>TRBV11-3|TRBJ2-7|TRBD1|NA
CASSSTGQGIYEQYF
TGTGCCAGCAGCTCGACGGGACAGGGGATATACGAGCAGTACTTC
>TRBV11-3|TRBJ2-1|NA|many
CASSSTDNEQFF
TGTGCCAGCAGTTCGACAGACAATGAGCAGTTCTTC
>TRBV28|TRBJ1-5|NA|few
CASREGQLNQPQHF
TGTGCCAGCAGGGAGGGGCAGTTAAATCAGCCCCAGCATTTT
>TRBV10-2|TRBJ1-4|TRBD1|NA
CASIPDRGREKLFF
TGCGCCAGCATCCCGGACAGGGGGCGCGAAAAACTGTTTTTT
>TRBV2|TRBJ1-1|NA|few
CASSLNRNTEAFF
TGTGCCAGCAGTTTAAACAGGAACACTGAAGCTTTCTTT
>TRBV20-1|TRBJ1-3|NA|NA
CSARERGGGTGNTIYF
TGCAGTGCTAGAGAGCGGGGGGGAGGGACTGGAAACACCATATATTTT
>TRBV19|TRBJ1-2|NA|NA
CASSMVLGNYGYTF
TGTGCCAGTAGTATGGTACTGGGTAACTATGGCTACACCTTC
>TRBV25-1|TRBJ1-2|NA|few
CASSDPISNYGYTF
TGTGCCAGCAGTGACCCCATTTCTAACTATGGCTACACCTTC
>TRBV29-1|TRBJ1-4|NA|many
CSVEGSAGEKLFF
TGCAGCGTTGAAGGGAGCGCAGGGGAAAAACTGTTTTTT
>TRBV27|TRBJ1-2|NA|many
CASSLSGGVRYGYTF
TGTGCCAGCAGTTTATCAGGAGGGGTCAGGTATGGCTACACCTTC
>TRBV5-4|TRBJ1-2|TRBD1|many
CASRGTGLIYGYTF
TGTGCCAGCAGGGGGACAGGGCTAATTTATGGCTACACCTTC
>TRBV25-1|TRBJ1-6|NA|medium-sized
CASSGPHSPLHF
TGTGCCAGCAGTGGACCACATTCACCCCTCCACTTT
>TRBV2|TRBJ2-5|TRBD2|NA
CASSPSGALQETQYF
TGTGCCAGCAGCCCTAGCGGGGCTCTCCAAGAGACCCAGTACTTC
>TRBV10-3|TRBJ2-1|TRBD2|NA
CATGSGGGYNEQFF
TGTGCCACGGGATCGGGGGGGGGCTACAATGAGCAGTTCTTC
>TRBV10-3|TRBJ2-2|NA|NA
CAINAGGTGELFF
TGTGCCATCAATGCCGGGGGAACCGGGGAGCTGTTTTTT
>TRBV19|TRBJ1-2|TRBD1|NA
CASSTRGNYGYTF
TGTGCCAGTAGTACCAGGGGGAACTATGGCTACACCTTC
>TRBV20-1|TRBJ1-2|NA|many
CSAKGDIELPNYGYTF
TGCAGTGCTAAGGGGGACATTGAACTCCCTAACTATGGCTACACCTTC
>TRBV10-1|TRBJ2-2|TRBD1|NA
CASSSDRVSGELFF
TGCGCCAGCAGTTCGGACAGGGTCAGCGGGGAGCTGTTTTTT
>TRBV15|TRBJ1-2|NA|NA
CATSRDVGGFYGYTF
TGTGCCACCAGCAGAGACGTTGGAGGATTCTATGGCTACACCTTC
>TRBV11-1|TRBJ1-6|NA|NA
CASTIHTGPKAPPLHF
TGTGCCAGCACCATTCATACGGGACCCAAAGCTCCACCCCTCCACTTT
>TRBV9|TRBJ2-3|TRBD2|NA
CASSPGAGGGDTQYF
TGTGCCAGCAGCCCGGGAGCGGGGGGCGGCGATACGCAGTATTTT
>TRBV2|TRBJ2-1|NA|NA
CASSFDSTRFF
TGTGCCAGCAGTTTCGACAGCACTCGATTCTTC
>TRBV11-2|TRBJ2-7|NA|few
CASSSTGWFEQYF
TGTGCCAGCAGCTCTACAGGTTGGTTCGAGCAGTACTTC
>TRBV5-6|TRBJ2-1|NA|many
CASSPQGHNEQFF
TGTGCCAGCAGCCCACAGGGCCACAATGAGCAGTTCTTC
>TRBV6-1|TRBJ1-5|NA|many
CASSAGTNQPQHF
TGTGCCAGCAGTGCCGGCACCAATCAGCCCCAGCATTTT
>TRBV10-3|TRBJ1-3|NA|NA
CAISETRDMEGNTIYF
TGTGCCATCAGTGAGACGCGGGACATGGAGGGAAACACCATATATTTT